This TCR beta chain appears in the sequencing data of a study of blood T cell repertoires in COVID-19. Study context: Specimens from acute and convalescent COVID-19 originated in the United States, Italy and Spain. T cells, B-cell-depleted T cells, or PBMCs provided the cDNA or gDNA that served as material.

CDR3 length: 13 residues. Trimming took off 1 base at V and 1 base at J, with 4 bases between the two ends. Germline CDR1 LGHNT, CDR2 FRNRAP. Recruits, aged about 18 to 95 years, lived in 24 US areas. Cohorts were determined from participant-reported clinical history. Using immunoSEQ multiplex PCR, the repertoire was profiled, and TCRdb retains in-frame clones only, with some absent. Counted here are about 380,000 clones, about 88% occurring once; the ten biggest clones make up around 1.2%. This clonotype originated in a woman under 30 who had recovered from COVID-19. The genes are TRBV12-5 and TRBJ1-1; D is undetermined. Sequencing was carried out using PBMCs or T cells enriched from blood (not recorded which). In DNA, the CDR3 is TGTGCTAGTGGTTTGGGACAGAACACTGAAGCTTTCTTT. Residues: CASGLGQNTEAFF.